The present TCR beta chain was sequenced within a study of shared clonotypes between healthy human individuals. Background on the study: The cohort comprised a couple of women and a few men. Their ages spanned 18 to 49 years. The study used three CD4 naive, three CD4 memory, two CD8 naive and one CD8 memory plate per donor.

Profiling relied on immunoSEQ multiplex PCR, and the TCRdb table lists in-frame clones only, not all of them. The table lists 300,000 to 350,000 clones, 73% of them singletons. V shed 5 bases, J shed 2 bases, and the junction held 4 bases outside the gene matches. The CDR3 consists of 14 residues. Germline V gives CDR1 SGHTA, CDR2 FQGTGA. Sequences were obtained from memory CD4+ T cells sorted from blood. Subset noted: CD45RA-negative fraction. The TCR originated in a man between 25 and 39 years old in good health. The rearrangement joins TRBV7-3 to TRBJ2-3; TRBD1 matches 7 bases. The CDR3 DNA reads as TGTGCCAGCAGCCCCGGACAGGTCACAGATACGCAGTATTTT. The encoded protein is CASSPGQVTDTQYF. Full variable domain (remainder filled in from reference TRBV7-3 and TRBJ2-3): GAGVSQTPSNKVTEKGKYVELRCDPISGHTALYWYRQSLGQGPEFLIYFQGTGAADDSGLPNDRFFAVRPEGSVSTLKIQRTERGDSAVYLCASSPGQVTDTQYFGPGTRLTVL.